This T cell receptor (beta chain) was sequenced during a study of T cells in Graves' hyperthyroidism and ophthalmopathy. With regard to this clonotype: What it binds is unknown.

V was cut by 2 bases and J by 5 bases, with 10 bases left in between. In germline, CDR1 is SGHTA, CDR2 FQGNSA. The CDR3 is 14 residues long. The study excluded patients with uncontrolled infection, other autoimmune disease, pregnancy or lactation. Diagnoses rested on clinical symptoms, serum thyroxine and TRAb, thyroid ultrasound and orbital computed tomography. Researchers took RNA transcripts and amplified the TCR beta CDR3 regions from them. TCR CDR3 underwent first-round RT-PCR with the HTBI primer set. TCRdb redid the calling of the multiplex PCR reads with MiXCR, one entry per CDR3 protein. The sample has 550,000 to 700,000 distinct CDR3 sequences; about 45% are singletons. Regarding the study as a whole: Through a model of 13 V-J features, ophthalmopathy was separated from stable hyperthyroidism. Blood shared most expanded thyroid clonotypes above 0.001.

The clonotype was recovered from an adult woman with Graves' disease, either hyperthyroidism or ophthalmopathy (not recorded which). Sequencing used peripheral blood or thyroid tissue (not recorded which). This chain joins TRBV7-2 and TRBJ1-5, with D possibly TRBD1 on 5 matching bases. The CDR3 protein is CASSLRGEDQPQHF. As DNA, the CDR3 is TGTGCCAGCAGCTTAAGGGGCGAAGATCAGCCCCAGCATTTT.